This entry is about one TCR beta chain. This clone was counted a single time. It has no known antigen specificity. Base qualities are not provided; no much larger clone lies one nucleotide away. The library was built by means of the immunoSEQ multiplex PCR assay. For most patients, genomic DNA was isolated with the Qiagen DNeasy Blood and Tissue Kit and sent frozen to Adaptive Biotechnologies for TCR sequencing. For most patients, high-throughput TCR-beta CDR3 sequencing of genomic DNA was performed by Adaptive Biotechnologies. In the original analysis: TCR sequencing data for some 17 patients were retrieved from Adaptive's ImmunoSEQ software; three other patients were processed with MiXCR and VDJtools. CD4 versus CD8 sorting errors were corrected by removing sequences found in both subsets at a frequency ratio below 5:1. Because the origin of CDR3 nucleotide sequences shared between donor and recipient could not be assigned, those sequences were removed. Alloreactive clones required at least 2-fold expansion over unstimulated cells and minimum CFSE-low frequency of 0.002% (template counts) or 0.001% (read counts). Mappable clones were those detected in sequenced pre-transplant spleen, lymph node, or MLR CFSE-low populations of the donor or recipient. Cumulative frequency of alloreactive clones was calculated as a percentage of all sequences weighted by copy number. In its TCRdb copy, this immuneACCESS table keeps in-frame sequences only and misses some clones. Where compared with another copy, unresolved V genes explain less than half of these, and the others have no known cause. V, J and clone size were drawn from that table, and D and trimming were deduced from the DNA. The sample data list over 55,000 clones, and 90% of these were observed just once. The ten largest clones capture roughly 1.3% of the sample.

These data originate in a study of graft-versus-host responses after intestinal transplantation (dated by TCRdb to the early 2020s). In the study overall: Multivisceral, liver-intestinal, or isolated intestinal transplants were received by the recipients. To identify alloreactive clones, pre-transplant mixed lymphocyte reaction products were sequenced and compared with unstimulated pre-transplant donor and recipient T cells. All recipients received anti-thymocyte globulin induction followed by maintenance tacrolimus and steroids for around three years. A peak of at least 4% donor T cells among recipient peripheral blood mononuclear cells was the definition used for donor T cell macrochimerism. After intestinal transplantation, graft-versus-host and host-versus-graft alloreactive T cell clones in the graft, circulation and bone marrow were tracked using bulk TCR-beta CDR3 sequencing. The cohort enrolled 20 to 30 intestinal transplant recipients, one of whom was a retransplant, and a few patients without pretransplant specimens were excluded. Rather than going through the commercial service, samples from a few later patients were sequenced in-house on an Illumina MiSeq and processed with MiXCR. Here is what the overall study found, with its caveats: The conclusions were limited by the relatively low number and heterogeneity of the intestinal transplant patients. GvH clones were found in recipient bone marrow, and some of the GvH clones appeared earlier in ileal mucosa or blood, which is consistent with an intestinal mucosal origin. Early after transplant, peak levels of circulating GvH clones were found to be associated with declines in HvG clones. In patients with donor T cell macrochimerism, the allografts had high GvH to HvG T cell clonal ratios.

The label giving this sample's time point can be read as: cells obtained before transplantation from donor or recipient. CD3+CD4+ and CD3+CD8+ populations were FACS-sorted from unstimulated pre-transplant donor and recipient cells taken from spleen or lymph nodes. Spanning cysteine to phenylalanine, the CDR3 consists of 16 amino acids. Only CDR3 DNA remains: 48 bases, in frame from the first base. Trimming takes 0 bases from V and 7 bases from J, and the germline ends sit 18 bases apart. CDR1 and CDR2 are drawn from the germline V gene (reference sequence): LNHDA, SQIVND. The sample here was unstimulated CD8+ T cells sorted from spleen or lymph node cells, taken before intestinal transplant. The origin of this receptor is a human donor who received an intestinal transplant. The chain links TRBV19 with TRBJ1-2, and perhaps TRBD1 as D gene, on 6 matching bases. The CDR3 in this case is CASSIDATRGGLGYTF. The DNA reads TGTGCCAGTAGTATAGACGCCACCAGGGGCGGCCTTGGCTACACCTTC.